The 20 T cell receptor beta chains given below trace back to one sample, sequenced in a study of regulatory T cells in long-lasting Graves disease. Time point here: persistent/refractory GD, antithyroid drugs over 5 years with positive TRAb. The TCR library was prepared using RNA isolated from PBMCs. Researchers made TCR beta libraries by using iRepertoire HTBI primers and running Arm-PCR on CDR3 regions. Each CDR3 protein is one row after TCRdb ran MiXCR on the multiplex PCR reads. The data contain 400,000 or so distinct CDR3 sequences, about 25% of them seen just once; the ten biggest clones take up about 26%. The sample here was peripheral blood mononuclear cells (PBMCs), taken when the disease was refractory, from a patient treated with antithyroid drugs. The receptors were gathered from a female donor with Graves disease.

The rearrangement uses TRBV20-1 and TRBJ2-4; D might be TRBD1 or TRBD2, each matching 5 bases. The CDR3 consists of 12 residues. Trimming removed 1 base at V and 6 bases at J, with 7 bases between. CDR1 is DFQATT, CDR2 SNEGSKA, per germline (reference sequence). The chain's CDR3 is CSARGGGNIQYF. The CDR3 bases are TGCAGTGCTAGAGGTGGGGGAAACATTCAGTACTTC.

The genes are TRBV6-1 and TRBJ1-5; 7 bases are shared with TRBD1. CDR1 is MNHNS, CDR2 SASEGT, per germline. This CDR3 is 15 amino acids long. Trimming cost V 5 bases and J 4 bases; bases outside gene matches: 8. CDR3 in amino acids: CASSIDRAWNQPQHF. Written as DNA, the CDR3 is TGTGCCAGCAGTATCGACAGGGCGTGGAATCAGCCCCAGCATTTT.

This clonotype came up many times. The rearrangement links TRBV27 to TRBJ1-2; no clear D gene. This CDR3 region has 13 residues. The germline V and J ends were trimmed by 2 bases and 2 bases, with 6 bases remaining between them. The V gene's germline CDR1 is MNHEY and CDR2 SMNVEV (reference sequence). The CDR3 loop reads CASSLNGNYGYTF. The CDR3 DNA sequence: TGTGCCAGCAGTTTAAATGGGAACTATGGCTACACCTTC.

This clonotype was picked up a small number of times. V is TRBV29-1 and J is TRBJ1-1; D uncertain. V lost 0 bases and J 5 bases, leaving 13 bases between the germline ends. In germline, CDR1 is SQVTM, CDR2 ANQGSEA. This CDR3 has 14 amino acids. The CDR3 coding sequence is TGCAGCGTTGAAGAGAGAAGAATCGGGACTGAAGCTTTCTTT. This translates into CSVEERRIGTEAFF.

This chain links TRBV6-1 with TRBJ1-1; D remains ambiguous. V dropped 4 bases and J dropped 4 bases, with 10 bases sitting between them. The CDR3 totals 13 residues. Germline V gene lookup returns CDR1 MNHNS and CDR2 SASEGT. As DNA, the CDR3 is TGTGCCAGCAGTGGGGCATCGTTCACTGAAGCTTTCTTT. Its protein is CASSGASFTEAFF.

The chain uses TRBV7-8 and TRBJ1-1; the D is unclear. Germline-derived CDR1 and CDR2 are SGHVS and FQNEAQ. Trimming stripped 3 bases from V and 8 bases from J, with 7 bases between. The CDR3 is 11 residues long. The CDR3 spells CASSLTEEAFF. The CDR3 DNA is TGTGCCAGCAGCTTGACCGAAGAAGCTTTCTTT.

This clonotype has only a few counts. The chain links TRBV7-2 to TRBJ2-7; no definite D call. Germline V gives CDR1 SGHTA, CDR2 FQGNSA. The CDR3 covers 12 residues. The ends were cut back, 5 bases at V and 1 base at J, with 6 bases in the middle. The CDR3, as DNA: TGTGCCAGCAGCCCGTTGTCCTACGAGCAGTACTTC. Amino acids: CASSPLSYEQYF.

The J gene is TRBJ1-1, the V gene TRBV7-3, with a weak D call TRBD1 (6 bases). The CDR3 extends over 15 amino acids. The V and J ends lost 5 bases and 3 bases respectively, with 16 bases between them. Germline CDR1 SGHTA, CDR2 FQGTGA. The DNA of the CDR3 is TGTGCCAGCAGCGAAAGACAGGCTAAGTACACTGAAGCTTTCTTT. Amino acid sequence: CASSERQAKYTEAFF.

The CDR3 here is CASSPQAGTSTDTQYF. The CDR3, as DNA: TGTGCCAGCAGCCCCCAAGCGGGCACTAGCACAGATACGCAGTATTTT. V is TRBV11-3 and J is TRBJ2-3, with D possibly being TRBD2 (6 bases). Germline CDR1 reads SGHNT; CDR2 reads YENEEA. This CDR3 is 16 amino acids long. V was trimmed by 5 bases and J by 0 bases, leaving 15 bases between them.

J is TRBJ2-1 and V is TRBV11-2; 8 nucleotides match TRBD1. The V and J ends lost 6 bases and 10 bases, in that order; junction bases with no gene match: 14. Germline V gene lookup returns CDR1 SGHAT and CDR2 FQNNGV. This CDR3 comprises 15 residues. CDR3 sequence reads: CASSPGQGASYEQFF. The CDR3 nucleotides read TGTGCCAGCAGTCCTGGACAGGGTGCATCTTACGAGCAGTTCTTC.

Many counts were recorded for this clonotype. J is TRBJ1-1 and V is TRBV30; no clear D. Trimming removed 4 bases from V and 1 base from J, with 13 bases in between. There are 14 residues in the CDR3. Germline values: CDR1 GTSNPN, CDR2 SVGIG (reference sequence). CDR3 loop: CAWTVMSGNTEAFF. CDR3 nucleotide sequence: TGTGCCTGGACAGTTATGTCTGGGAACACTGAAGCTTTCTTT.

This chain joins TRBV5-8 and TRBJ1-5, with 9 bases fitting TRBD1. The CDR3 is 17 amino acids. V was pared by 3 bases and J by 0 bases, with 7 bases of the junction left unmatched. Germline CDR1 and CDR2: SGHTS and YDEGEE. CDR3 DNA: TGTGCCAGCAGCTCCGGGACAGGGTTTAGTAGCAATCAGCCCCAGCATTTT. Translating it yields CASSSGTGFSSNQPQHF.

Only a few counts were recorded for this clonotype. The chain employs TRBV29-1 and TRBJ2-2; D remains ambiguous. This CDR3 has 11 amino acids. The germline V gene has CDR1 SQVTM and CDR2 ANQGSEA. Trimming took 7 bases from V and 2 from J, leaving 5 bases between them. CDR3 bases: TGCAGCGGCAAAAACACCGGGGAGCTGTTTTTT. Translating it yields CSGKNTGELFF.

This clonotype was recorded once. The genes are TRBV11-3 and TRBJ2-2, with TRBD1 as a possible D gene (6 bases). Germline V CDR1 and CDR2: SGHNT, YENEEA. This CDR3 has 14 residues. Trimming left V 6 bases short and J 0 bases short, with 8 bases between. CDR3: CASRDSTNTGELFF. For the CDR3, the DNA is TGTGCCAGCAGGGACAGCACGAACACCGGGGAGCTGTTTTTT.

The chain has TRBV25-1 and TRBJ1-2; D possibly corresponds to TRBD1 (5 bases). The CDR3 covers 13 residues. Germline assignment: CDR1 MGHDK and CDR2 SYGVNS. V gave up 0 bases and J gave up 4 bases, with 6 bases separating them. The CDR3 loop is CASSEYGTYGYTF. The CDR3 nucleotides are TGTGCCAGCAGTGAATATGGGACCTATGGCTACACCTTC.

This clonotype was seen more than once but under ten times. V is TRBV9 and J is TRBJ2-7; weak D call: TRBD1 (6 bases). Trimming took off 7 bases at V and 2 bases at J, with 10 bases between the two ends. Per the germline V gene, CDR1 is SGDLS and CDR2 is YYNGEE. The CDR3 sequence is 12 residues long. The CDR3 DNA is TGTGCCAGCGCAGGACAGACCTACGAGCAGTACTTC. It specifies CASAGQTYEQYF. Full variable domain (rest looked up from reference TRBV9 and TRBJ2-7): DSGVTQTPKHLITATGQRVTLRCSPRSGDLSVYWYQQSLDQGLQFLIQYYNGEERAKGNILERFSAQQFPDLHSELNLSSLELGDSALYFCASAGQTYEQYFGPGTRLTVT.

V usage is TRBV28 and J usage is TRBJ2-4; possibly TRBD2 for D (5 bases). Germline V gene lookup returns CDR1 MDHEN and CDR2 SYDVKM. The CDR3 has 12 amino acids. V was pared by 11 bases and J by 9 bases, with 17 bases between. The CDR3 region has the DNA TGTGCCCTTAGCGACGGCAGCGGCATTCAGTACTTC. It yields the protein CALSDGSGIQYF.

This clonotype occurred a few times. The V call is TRBV7-9, the J call TRBJ2-7; D remains unclear. Trimming stripped 1 base from V and 3 bases from J, with 7 bases between. This CDR3 has 13 residues. Germline V CDR1 and CDR2: SEHNR, FQNEAQ (reference sequence). The CDR3 DNA reads TGTGCCAGCAGCTTAGAACAGAACTACGAGCAGTACTTC. Translating gives CASSLEQNYEQYF. Full variable domain (remainder filled in from reference TRBV7-9 and TRBJ2-7): DTGVSQNPRHKITKRGQNVTFRCDPISEHNRLYWYRQTLGQGPEFLTYFQNEAQLEKSRLLSDRFSAERPKGSFSTLEIQRTEQGDSAMYLCASSLEQNYEQYFGPGTRLTVT.

The chain couples TRBV20-1 to TRBJ1-5; D remains ambiguous. In germline, CDR1 is DFQATT, CDR2 SNEGSKA (reference sequence). Deletions cut 3 bases from V and 4 bases from J, with 10 bases between. The CDR3 length is 13 residues. CDR3 sequence reads: CSASWGKNQPQHF. DNA of the CDR3: TGCAGTGCTAGCTGGGGAAAGAATCAGCCCCAGCATTTT.

This clonotype was observed many times. CDR3 region: CASRMSAGGPYEQYF. The CDR3 bases are TGTGCCAGCAGAATGTCAGCGGGAGGCCCCTACGAGCAGTACTTC. The V call is TRBV27, the J call TRBJ2-7, with 9 bases matching TRBD2. This CDR3 is 15 amino acids long. The germline CDR1 and CDR2 sequences are MNHEY and SMNVEV (reference sequence). Trimming at V came to 6 bases and at J to 2 bases, leaving 8 bases not matched to a gene.